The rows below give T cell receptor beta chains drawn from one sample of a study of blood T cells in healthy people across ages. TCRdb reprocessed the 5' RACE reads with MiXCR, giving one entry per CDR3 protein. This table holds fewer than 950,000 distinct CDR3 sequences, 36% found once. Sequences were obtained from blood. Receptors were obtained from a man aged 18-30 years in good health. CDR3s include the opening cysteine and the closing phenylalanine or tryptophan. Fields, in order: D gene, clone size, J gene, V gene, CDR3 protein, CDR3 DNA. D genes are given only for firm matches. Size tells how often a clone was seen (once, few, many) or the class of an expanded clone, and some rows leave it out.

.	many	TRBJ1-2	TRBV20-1	CSARDGYTF	TGCAGTGCTAGAGATGGCTACACCTTC
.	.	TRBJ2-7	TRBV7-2	CASSLAAGQHYEQYF	TGTGCCAGCAGCTTAGCTGCGGGACAGCACTACGAGCAGTACTTC
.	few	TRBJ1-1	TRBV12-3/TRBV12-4	CASSPEGLGTEAFF	TGTGCCAGCAGTCCGGAAGGGTTGGGCACTGAAGCTTTCTTT
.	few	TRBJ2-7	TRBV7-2	CASSPGSYNEQYF	TGTGCCAGCAGCCCGGGCTCCTACAATGAGCAGTACTTC
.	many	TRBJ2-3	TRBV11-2	CASSSRPPGVRDTQYF	TGTGCCAGCAGCTCTCGCCCCCCGGGGGTTAGAGATACGCAGTATTTT
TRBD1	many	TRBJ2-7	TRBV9	CASSSTGTGFYEQYF	TGTGCCAGCAGCTCTACCGGGACAGGGTTCTACGAGCAGTACTTC
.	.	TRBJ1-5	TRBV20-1	CRLLVDQPQHF	TGCAGGCTCCTAGTAGATCAGCCCCAGCATTTT
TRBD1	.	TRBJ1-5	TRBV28	CASRGQADFYQPQHF	TGTGCCAGCAGGGGACAGGCCGATTTCTATCAGCCCCAGCATTTT
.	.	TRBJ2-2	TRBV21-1	CASSNRTNTGELFF	TGTGCCAGCAGCAACCGAACCAACACCGGGGAGCTGTTTTTT
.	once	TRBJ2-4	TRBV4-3	CASSQILATQDLLAKNIQYF	TGCGCCAGCAGCCAAATACTGGCCACACAGGATCTTCTAGCCAAAAACATTCAGTACTTC
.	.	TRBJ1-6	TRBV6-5	CASSYGEAPLHF	TGTGCCAGCAGTTACGGGGAGGCACCCCTCCACTTT
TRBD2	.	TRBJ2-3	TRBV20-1	CSALPTSPDTQYF	TGCAGTGCTCTCCCGACTAGCCCAGATACGCAGTATTTT
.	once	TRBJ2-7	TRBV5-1	CASSPHRALDPQYF	TGCGCCAGCAGCCCTCACCGGGCCCTAGACCCCCAGTACTTC
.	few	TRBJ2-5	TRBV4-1	CASSQDRASEGETQYF	TGCGCCAGCAGCCAAGATAGGGCTAGCGAGGGGGAGACCCAGTACTTC